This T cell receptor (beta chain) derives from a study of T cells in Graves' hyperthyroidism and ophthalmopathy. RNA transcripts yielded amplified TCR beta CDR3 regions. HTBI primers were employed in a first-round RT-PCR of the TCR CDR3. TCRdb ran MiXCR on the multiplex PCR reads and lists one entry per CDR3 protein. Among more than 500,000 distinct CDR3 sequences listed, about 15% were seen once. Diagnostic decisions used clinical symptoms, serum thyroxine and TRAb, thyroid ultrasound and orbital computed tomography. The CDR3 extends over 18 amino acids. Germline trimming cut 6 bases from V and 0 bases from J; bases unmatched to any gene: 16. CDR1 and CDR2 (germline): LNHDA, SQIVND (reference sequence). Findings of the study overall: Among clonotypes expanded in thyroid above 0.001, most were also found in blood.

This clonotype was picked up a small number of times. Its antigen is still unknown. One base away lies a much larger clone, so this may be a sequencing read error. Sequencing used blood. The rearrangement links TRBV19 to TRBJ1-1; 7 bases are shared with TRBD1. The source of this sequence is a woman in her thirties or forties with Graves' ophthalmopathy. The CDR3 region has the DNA TGTGCCAGTAGCCGACCGGCAGGGGGGGTTGGTATGAACACTGAAGCTTTCTTT. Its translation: CASSRPAGGVGMNTEAFF. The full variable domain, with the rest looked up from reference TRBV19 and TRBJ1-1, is DGGITQSPKYLFRKEGQNVTLSCEQNLNHDAMYWYRQDPGQGLRLIYYSQIVNDFQKGDIAEGYSVSREKKESFPLTVTSAQKNPTAFYLCASSRPAGGVGMNTEAFFGQGTRLTVV.